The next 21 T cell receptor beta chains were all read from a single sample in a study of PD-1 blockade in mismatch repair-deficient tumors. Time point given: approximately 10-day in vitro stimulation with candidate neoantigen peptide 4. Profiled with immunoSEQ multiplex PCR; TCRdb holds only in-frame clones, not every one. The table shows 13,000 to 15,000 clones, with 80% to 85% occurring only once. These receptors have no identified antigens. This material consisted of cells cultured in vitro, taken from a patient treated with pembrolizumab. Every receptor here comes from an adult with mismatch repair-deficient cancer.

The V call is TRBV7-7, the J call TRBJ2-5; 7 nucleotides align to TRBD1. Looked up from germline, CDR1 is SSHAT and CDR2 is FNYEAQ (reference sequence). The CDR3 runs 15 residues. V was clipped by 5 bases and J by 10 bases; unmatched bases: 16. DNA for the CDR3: TGTGCCAGCAGCGACGGGGACAGAGATTCATGGGGCCAGTACTTC. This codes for CASSDGDRDSWGQYF. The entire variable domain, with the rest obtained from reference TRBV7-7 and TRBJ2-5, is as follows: GAGVSQSPRYKVTKRGQDVTLRCDPISSHATLYWYQQALGQGPEFLTYFNYEAQPDKSGLPSDRFSAERPEGSISTLTIQRTEQRDSAMYRCASSDGDRDSWGQYFGPGTRLLVL.

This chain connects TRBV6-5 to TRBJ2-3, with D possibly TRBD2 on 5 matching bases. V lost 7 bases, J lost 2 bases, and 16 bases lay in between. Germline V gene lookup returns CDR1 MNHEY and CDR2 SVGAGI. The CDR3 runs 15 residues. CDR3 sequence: CASKAAQRPTDTQYF. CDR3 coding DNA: TGTGCCAGCAAAGCGGCGCAGCGGCCCACAGATACGCAGTATTTT.

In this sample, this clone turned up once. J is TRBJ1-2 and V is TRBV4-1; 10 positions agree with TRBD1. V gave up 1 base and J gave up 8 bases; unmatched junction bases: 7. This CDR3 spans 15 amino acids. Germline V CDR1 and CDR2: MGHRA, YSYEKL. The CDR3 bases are TGCGCCAGCAGCCAAGCCCGACAGGGGGCGAAGGGCTACACCTTC. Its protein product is CASSQARQGAKGYTF.

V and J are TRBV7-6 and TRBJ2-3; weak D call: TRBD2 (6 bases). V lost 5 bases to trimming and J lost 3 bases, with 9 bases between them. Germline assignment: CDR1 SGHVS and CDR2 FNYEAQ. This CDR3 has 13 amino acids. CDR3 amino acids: CASSPGLTDTQYF. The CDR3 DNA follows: TGTGCCAGCAGCCCGGGACTTACAGATACGCAGTATTTT.

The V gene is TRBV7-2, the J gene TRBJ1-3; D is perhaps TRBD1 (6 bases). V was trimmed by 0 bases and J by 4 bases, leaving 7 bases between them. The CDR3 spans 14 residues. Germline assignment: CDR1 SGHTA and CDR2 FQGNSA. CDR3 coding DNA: TGTGCCAGCAGCTTAGCTGGGGGCGGAAACACCATATATTTT. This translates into CASSLAGGGNTIYF.

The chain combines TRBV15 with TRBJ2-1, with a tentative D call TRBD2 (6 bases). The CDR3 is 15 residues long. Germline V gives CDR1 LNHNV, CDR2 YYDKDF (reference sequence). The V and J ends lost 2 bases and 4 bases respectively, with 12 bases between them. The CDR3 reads CATSRRETLYNEQFF. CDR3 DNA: TGTGCCACCAGCAGACGGGAGACATTATACAATGAGCAGTTCTTC.

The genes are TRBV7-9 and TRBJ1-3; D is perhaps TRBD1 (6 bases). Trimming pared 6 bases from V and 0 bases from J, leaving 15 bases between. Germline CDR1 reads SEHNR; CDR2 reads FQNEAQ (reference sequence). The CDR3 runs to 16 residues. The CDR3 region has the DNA TGTGCCAGCAGTCCGCGGGGGGCTTCCTCTGGAAACACCATATATTTT. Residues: CASSPRGASSGNTIYF.

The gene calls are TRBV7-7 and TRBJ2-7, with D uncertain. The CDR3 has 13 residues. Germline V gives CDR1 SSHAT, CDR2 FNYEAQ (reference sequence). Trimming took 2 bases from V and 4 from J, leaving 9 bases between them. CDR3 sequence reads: CASSLQTEYEQYF. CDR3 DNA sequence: TGTGCCAGCAGCTTACAGACCGAGTACGAGCAGTACTTC.

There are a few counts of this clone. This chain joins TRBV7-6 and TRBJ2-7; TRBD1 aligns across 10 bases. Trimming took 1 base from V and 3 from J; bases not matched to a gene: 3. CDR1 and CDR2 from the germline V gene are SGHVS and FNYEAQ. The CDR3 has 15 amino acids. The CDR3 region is CASSLEGTGVYEQYF. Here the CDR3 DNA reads TGTGCCAGCAGCTTAGAGGGGACAGGGGTCTACGAGCAGTACTTC.

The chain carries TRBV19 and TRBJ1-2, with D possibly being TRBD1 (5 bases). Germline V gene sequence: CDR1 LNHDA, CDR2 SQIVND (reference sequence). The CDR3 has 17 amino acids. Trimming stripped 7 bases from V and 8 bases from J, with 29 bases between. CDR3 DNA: TGTGCCAGTACCCTATCTCCGGGACGGCCCTCGGTGGGCGGCTACACCTTC. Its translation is CASTLSPGRPSVGGYTF. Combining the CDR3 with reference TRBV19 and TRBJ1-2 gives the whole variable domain DGGITQSPKYLFRKEGQNVTLSCEQNLNHDAMYWYRQDPGQGLRLIYYSQIVNDFQKGDIAEGYSVSREKKESFPLTVTSAQKNPTAFYLCASTLSPGRPSVGGYTFGSGTRLTVV.

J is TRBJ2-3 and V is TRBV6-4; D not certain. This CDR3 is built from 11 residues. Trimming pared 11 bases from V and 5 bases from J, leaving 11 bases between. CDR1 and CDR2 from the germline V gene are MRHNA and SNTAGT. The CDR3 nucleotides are TGTGCCTTAAAAACAGAAGATACGCAGTATTTT. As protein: CALKTEDTQYF.

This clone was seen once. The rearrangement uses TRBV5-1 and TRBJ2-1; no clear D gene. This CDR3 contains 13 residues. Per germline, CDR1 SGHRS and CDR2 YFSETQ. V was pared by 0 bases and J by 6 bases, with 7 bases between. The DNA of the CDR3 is TGCGCCAGCAGCTTGGACGAGAGCAATGAGCAGTTCTTC. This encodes CASSLDESNEQFF.

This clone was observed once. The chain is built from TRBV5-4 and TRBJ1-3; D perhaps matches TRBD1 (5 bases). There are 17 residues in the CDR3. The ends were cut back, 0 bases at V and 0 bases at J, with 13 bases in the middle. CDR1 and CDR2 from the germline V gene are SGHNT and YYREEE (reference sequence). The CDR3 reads CASSLAPTVRSGNTIYF. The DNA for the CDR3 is TGTGCCAGCAGCTTGGCCCCGACAGTTCGCTCTGGAAACACCATATATTTT.

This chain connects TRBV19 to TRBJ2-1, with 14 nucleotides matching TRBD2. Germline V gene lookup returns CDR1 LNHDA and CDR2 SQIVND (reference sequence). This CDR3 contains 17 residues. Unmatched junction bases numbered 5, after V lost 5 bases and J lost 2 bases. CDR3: CASSSGLAGGPYNEQFF. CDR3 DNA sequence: TGTGCCAGTAGTTCCGGACTAGCGGGAGGCCCCTACAATGAGCAGTTCTTC.

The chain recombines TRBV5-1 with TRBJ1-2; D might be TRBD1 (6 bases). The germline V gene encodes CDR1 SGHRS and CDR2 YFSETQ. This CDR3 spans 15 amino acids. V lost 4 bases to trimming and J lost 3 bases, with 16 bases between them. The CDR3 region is CASSLTRGQDYGYTF. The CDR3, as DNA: TGCGCCAGCAGCCTTACCAGGGGCCAGGACTATGGCTACACCTTC.

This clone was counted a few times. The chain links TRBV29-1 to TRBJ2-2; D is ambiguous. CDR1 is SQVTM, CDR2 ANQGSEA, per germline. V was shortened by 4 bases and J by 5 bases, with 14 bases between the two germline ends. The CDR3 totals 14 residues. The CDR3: CSVATTHGTGELFF. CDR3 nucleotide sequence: TGCAGCGTTGCGACGACTCACGGTACCGGGGAGCTGTTTTTT.

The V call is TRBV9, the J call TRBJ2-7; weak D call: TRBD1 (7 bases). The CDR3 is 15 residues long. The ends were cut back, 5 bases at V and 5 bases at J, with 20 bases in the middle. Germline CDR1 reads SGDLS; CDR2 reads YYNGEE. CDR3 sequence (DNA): TGTGCCAGCAGTGCGGGACAGCTCCGGGACCACGAGCAGTACTTC. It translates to CASSAGQLRDHEQYF. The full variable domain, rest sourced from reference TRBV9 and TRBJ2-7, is DSGVTQTPKHLITATGQRVTLRCSPRSGDLSVYWYQQSLDQGLQFLIQYYNGEERAKGNILERFSAQQFPDLHSELNLSSLELGDSALYFCASSAGQLRDHEQYFGPGTRLTVT.

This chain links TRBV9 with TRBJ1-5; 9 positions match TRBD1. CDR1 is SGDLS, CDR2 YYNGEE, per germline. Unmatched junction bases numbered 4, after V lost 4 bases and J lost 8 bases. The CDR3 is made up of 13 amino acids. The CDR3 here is CASSLRTGEPQHF. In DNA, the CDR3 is TGTGCCAGCAGCTTAAGGACAGGGGAGCCCCAGCATTTT.

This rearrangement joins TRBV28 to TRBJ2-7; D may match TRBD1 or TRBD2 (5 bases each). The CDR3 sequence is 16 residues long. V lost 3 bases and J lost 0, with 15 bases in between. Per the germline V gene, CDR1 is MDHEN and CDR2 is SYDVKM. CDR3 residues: CASSLGRGPLSYEQYF. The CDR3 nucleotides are TGTGCCAGCAGTTTGGGAAGGGGACCCCTCTCCTACGAGCAGTACTTC.

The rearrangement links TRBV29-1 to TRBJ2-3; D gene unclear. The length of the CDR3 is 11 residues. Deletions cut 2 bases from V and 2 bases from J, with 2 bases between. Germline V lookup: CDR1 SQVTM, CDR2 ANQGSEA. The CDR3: CSVELTDTQYF. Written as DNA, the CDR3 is TGCAGCGTTGAACTCACAGATACGCAGTATTTT.

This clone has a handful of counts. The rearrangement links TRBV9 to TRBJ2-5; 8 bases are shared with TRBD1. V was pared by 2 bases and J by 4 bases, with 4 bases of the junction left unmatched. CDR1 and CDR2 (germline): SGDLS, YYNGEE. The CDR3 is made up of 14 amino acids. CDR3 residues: CASSVDRGLETQYF. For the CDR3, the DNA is TGTGCCAGCAGCGTCGACAGGGGATTAGAGACCCAGTACTTC.